The present entry profiles one TCR beta chain with its context. Per the study methods: For nucleated cells, counts were estimated from reference gene primer amplification. Sequencing used immunoSEQ multiplex PCR; TCRdb keeps in-frame clones, though not all of them. The DNA was the basis for D and trimming; V, J and clone size are from that table. Of 280,000 or so clones listed, approximately 83% were seen once; the top ten hold approximately 2%. The record originates from a study of blood T cell repertoires in COVID-19. Study details: PBMCs, B-cell-depleted T cells, or T cells provided the cDNA or gDNA that made up the material.

The germline V gene has CDR1 SGHKS and CDR2 YYEKEE (reference sequence). The trim removed 5 bases at V and 3 bases at J, leaving 5 bases unmatched. The CDR3 extends over 15 amino acids. The chain is built from TRBV5-5 and TRBJ2-2; TRBD2 matches at 9 bases. Sequencing was carried out using peripheral blood. This TCR came from a woman in her 30s who had recovered from COVID-19. CDR3 loop: CASRWLAGDTGELFF. The DNA of the CDR3 is TGTGCCAGCAGGTGGTTAGCGGGAGACACCGGGGAGCTGTTTTTT.